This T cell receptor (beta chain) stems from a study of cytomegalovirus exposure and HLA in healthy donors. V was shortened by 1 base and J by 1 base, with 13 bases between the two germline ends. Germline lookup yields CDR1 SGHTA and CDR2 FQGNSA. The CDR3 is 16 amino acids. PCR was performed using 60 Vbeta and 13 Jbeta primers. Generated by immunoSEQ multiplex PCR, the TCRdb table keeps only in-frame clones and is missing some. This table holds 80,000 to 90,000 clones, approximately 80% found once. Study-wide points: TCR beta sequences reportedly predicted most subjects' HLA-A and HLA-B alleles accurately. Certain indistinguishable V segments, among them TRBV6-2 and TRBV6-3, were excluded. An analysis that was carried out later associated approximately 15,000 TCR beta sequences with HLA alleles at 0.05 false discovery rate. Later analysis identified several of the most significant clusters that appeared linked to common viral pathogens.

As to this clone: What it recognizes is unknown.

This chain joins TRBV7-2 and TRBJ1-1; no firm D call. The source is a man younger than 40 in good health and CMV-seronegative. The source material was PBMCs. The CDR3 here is CASSLVLVTKNTEAFF. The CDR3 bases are TGTGCCAGCAGCTTAGTTTTGGTCACTAAGAACACTGAAGCTTTCTTT.